A single sample gave rise to the 28 T cell receptor beta chains below, sequenced in a study of shared clonotypes between healthy human individuals. TCRdb's table, derived via immunoSEQ multiplex PCR, lists solely in-frame clones and lacks some. The sample has 2 million to 2.5 million clones, over 85% seen once. Sequenced sample: naive CD4+ T cells from PBMCs. Stated subset: CD45RA+ positively selected. Receptors were obtained from a man aged 18 to 30 in good health. Some clones in this sample may be carry-over from other donors' samples.

Concerning this clone itself: This sample includes further DNA sequences coding for the same CDR3. The CDR3 sequence is CASSLTGASYEQYF. The CDR3 DNA follows: TGTGCCAGCAGTTTGACAGGGGCATCCTACGAGCAGTACTTC. The rearrangement joins TRBV28 to TRBJ2-7, with 8 bases aligning to TRBD1. Unmatched junction bases numbered 2, after V lost 3 bases and J lost 1 base. The germline V gene has CDR1 MDHEN and CDR2 SYDVKM. CDR3 length equals 14 residues.

V and J are TRBV15 and TRBJ2-3; a possible D gene is TRBD1 (5 bases). Trimming stripped 0 bases from V and 6 bases from J, with 13 bases between. The CDR3 runs to 15 residues. Germline V lookup: CDR1 LNHNV, CDR2 YYDKDF (reference sequence). The CDR3 here is CATSRDQGDWDTQYF. The CDR3 DNA follows: TGTGCCACCAGCAGAGACCAGGGTGACTGGGATACGCAGTATTTT.

This chain links TRBV7-3 with TRBJ2-5; either TRBD1 or TRBD2 may fit D (5 bases each). From germline, CDR1 is SGHTA and CDR2 FQGTGA. The V end was cut by 6 bases, the J end by 5 bases, with 16 bases between. CDR3 length: 14 residues. The CDR3 nucleotides are TGTGCCAGCAGTCCAGGGACGGGATCGGAGACCCAGTACTTC. It codes for CASSPGTGSETQYF.

This clone was seen a handful of times. The chain is built from TRBV2 and TRBJ1-5; 7 nucleotides agree with TRBD1. The CDR3 is 12 amino acids. V lost 9 bases and J lost 3; bases outside the gene matches: 2. Per germline, CDR1 SNHLY and CDR2 FYNNEI. The CDR3, as DNA: TGTGCCAGGGGACAGTCCAATCAGCCCCAGCATTTT. This sequence encodes CARGQSNQPQHF.

This sequence joins TRBV6-5 and TRBJ2-3; 7 bases align to TRBD2. With 0 bases clipped from V and 1 base from J, the junction kept 4 bases outside the gene matches. In germline, CDR1 is MNHEY, CDR2 SVGAGI. The CDR3 sequence is 16 residues long. The CDR3 loop reads CASSYSSLAGTDTQYF. Here the CDR3 DNA reads TGTGCCAGCAGTTACTCGAGTCTAGCGGGCACAGATACGCAGTATTTT.

This chain uses TRBV7-9 with TRBJ1-4, with unresolved D. The germline V gene encodes CDR1 SEHNR and CDR2 FQNEAQ (reference sequence). V lost 3 bases to trimming and J lost 8 bases, with 10 bases between them. The CDR3 consists of 13 residues. The CDR3 coding sequence is TGTGCCAGCAGCTTTGCCGGTAGAGAAAAACTGTTTTTT. It codes for CASSFAGREKLFF. The complete variable domain, with remaining parts taken from reference TRBV7-9 and TRBJ1-4, reads DTGVSQNPRHKITKRGQNVTFRCDPISEHNRLYWYRQTLGQGPEFLTYFQNEAQLEKSRLLSDRFSAERPKGSFSTLEIQRTEQGDSAMYLCASSFAGREKLFFGSGTQLSVL.

The V call is TRBV7-9, the J call TRBJ1-1; no clear D gene. Per the germline V gene, CDR1 is SEHNR and CDR2 is FQNEAQ (reference sequence). V was shortened by 3 bases and J by 2 bases, with 13 bases between the two germline ends. CDR3 length: 15 residues. The CDR3 DNA sequence: TGTGCCAGCAGCTTCGGATCGAGGCGAAACACTGAAGCTTTCTTT. This gives the protein CASSFGSRRNTEAFF.

J is TRBJ1-3 and V is TRBV18; 9 nucleotides line up with TRBD1. Germline V lookup: CDR1 KGHSH, CDR2 LQKENI. With V trimmed by 4 bases and J by 3 bases, 7 bases remained unmatched. CDR3 length: 16 amino acids. The CDR3, as DNA: TGTGCCAGCTCACGCGCCGGGACAGGGAATGGAAACACCATATATTTT. Translated: CASSRAGTGNGNTIYF.

The chain employs TRBV5-4 and TRBJ2-1; D tentatively reads TRBD1 or TRBD2 (5 bases each). The V gene lost 4 bases and the J gene lost 6 bases, with 20 bases spanning the gap. The CDR3 totals 16 residues. Germline V gives CDR1 SGHNT, CDR2 YYREEE (reference sequence). In DNA, the CDR3 is TGTGCCAGCAGCCCCATAAGTGGGAGAGGGGTCAATGAGCAGTTCTTC. It specifies CASSPISGRGVNEQFF. The whole variable domain, remainder taken from reference TRBV5-4 and TRBJ2-1, is ETGVTQSPTHLIKTRGQQVTLRCSSQSGHNTVSWYQQALGQGPQFIFQYYREEENGRGNFPPRFSGLQFPNYSSELNVNALELDDSALYLCASSPISGRGVNEQFFGPGTRLTVL.

This clone has more than one count but fewer than ten. This chain uses TRBV10-3 with TRBJ1-2; D uncertain. Germline-derived CDR1 and CDR2 are ENHRY and SYGVKD. V shed 2 bases and J shed 5 bases, with 6 bases lying between them. The CDR3 is made up of 12 amino acids. Here the CDR3 DNA reads TGTGCCATCAGTGAGCCAGAATATGGCTACACCTTC. Translated: CAISEPEYGYTF.

The chain couples TRBV2 to TRBJ1-3; D gene uncertain. Trimming cost V 11 bases and J 4 bases, with 12 bases left between them. Looked up from germline, CDR1 is SNHLY and CDR2 is FYNNEI. The length of the CDR3 is 12 residues. Here the CDR3 reads CAGRADGNTIYF. The CDR3 DNA reads as TGTGCCGGAAGAGCAGACGGAAACACCATATATTTT.

This clone was counted between two and nine times. Additional DNA sequences in this sample encode the identical CDR3. The CDR3, as DNA: TGTGCCAGCAGCTTCCCTGGCCAGCCCCAGCATTTT. Translated: CASSFPGQPQHF. V gene TRBV7-2 combines with J gene TRBJ1-5; D remains unclear. Germline V gene sequence: CDR1 SGHTA, CDR2 FQGNSA. The CDR3 covers 12 residues. V lost 3 bases and J lost 7, with 7 bases in between.

A word on this clone: The sample contains more than one DNA sequence encoding this CDR3. The gene calls are TRBV18 and TRBJ1-1; weak D call: TRBD1 (5 bases). Trimming pared 0 bases from V and 5 bases from J, leaving 10 bases between. Per germline, CDR1 KGHSH and CDR2 LQKENI. There are 14 residues in the CDR3. CDR3 sequence (DNA): TGTGCCAGCTCACCACCGTCATCAGGGACTGAAGCTTTCTTT. Translation gives CASSPPSSGTEAFF.

This rearrangement joins TRBV18 to TRBJ2-2, with D possibly matching TRBD2 (5 bases). Per germline, CDR1 KGHSH and CDR2 LQKENI. Trimming shortened V by 3 bases and J by 3 bases, and 8 bases separated the two germline ends. The CDR3 extends over 14 amino acids. CDR3 sequence: CASSPFGDTGELFF. The CDR3 coding sequence is TGTGCCAGCTCACCTTTCGGGGACACCGGGGAGCTGTTTTTT.

V usage is TRBV2 and J usage is TRBJ1-1; a weak D match, TRBD1 (6 bases). V was shortened by 0 bases and J by 5 bases, with 13 bases between the two germline ends. This CDR3 has 15 residues. Germline lookup yields CDR1 SNHLY and CDR2 FYNNEI. The CDR3 here is CASSEAPQGGTEAFF. DNA of the CDR3: TGTGCCAGCAGTGAAGCACCACAGGGAGGAACTGAAGCTTTCTTT.

The chain recombines TRBV10-3 with TRBJ2-7; 9 bases align to TRBD1. CDR1 and CDR2 (germline): ENHRY, SYGVKD. This CDR3 contains 15 residues. V shed 1 base, J shed 7 bases, and the junction held 8 bases outside the gene matches. The CDR3 coding sequence is TGTGCCATCAGTGAGTGGGGACAGGGCGGGGAGGAGCAGTACTTC. Encoded protein: CAISEWGQGGEEQYF.

This clone was seen once. This rearrangement joins TRBV6-5 to TRBJ1-2; TRBD1 aligns across 7 bases. V was pared by 6 bases and J by 7 bases, with 8 bases of the junction left unmatched. CDR3 length equals 13 residues. Germline assignment: CDR1 MNHEY and CDR2 SVGAGI. The CDR3 loop is CASSPDRRGGYTF. For the CDR3, the DNA is TGTGCCAGCAGCCCGGACAGGCGGGGTGGCTACACCTTC.

The chain couples TRBV20-1 to TRBJ1-1; possibly TRBD1 for D (6 bases). Looked up from germline, CDR1 is DFQATT and CDR2 is SNEGSKA (reference sequence). The CDR3 runs 11 residues. The ends were cut back, 5 bases at V and 10 bases at J, with 14 bases in the middle. The CDR3 nucleotides are TGCAGTGCTGCAAACAGGGACCCAGCTTTCTTT. This encodes CSAANRDPAFF.

Concerning this clone itself: The sample carries other DNA sequences with the same CDR3. The chain combines TRBV6-6 with TRBJ1-3, with 7 bases aligning to TRBD1. V shed 5 bases and J 0 bases; nucleotides not matched to a gene: 1. Germline values: CDR1 MNHNY, CDR2 SVGAGI (reference sequence). This CDR3 is built from 14 residues. CDR3 in DNA: TGTGCCAGCAGTCGACAGGGCTCTGGAAACACCATATATTTT. Translation: CASSRQGSGNTIYF.

V gene TRBV6-6 combines with J gene TRBJ1-3; a weak D match, TRBD1 (6 bases). CDR1 is MNHNY, CDR2 SVGAGI, per germline (reference sequence). V shed 8 bases and J shed 0 bases, with 11 bases lying between them. The CDR3 extends over 14 amino acids. The CDR3 spells CASSGESSGNTIYF. The CDR3 DNA is TGTGCCAGCTCAGGGGAGAGCTCTGGAAACACCATATATTTT.

This clone was found once. The CDR3 sequence: CASSTGTLNQPQHF. CDR3 DNA: TGTGCCAGTAGTACCGGGACACTGAATCAGCCCCAGCATTTT. J is TRBJ1-5 and V is TRBV19, with TRBD1 as a possible D gene (6 bases). Looked up from germline, CDR1 is LNHDA and CDR2 is SQIVND (reference sequence). V lost 4 bases to trimming and J lost 4 bases, with 11 bases between them. This CDR3 region has 14 residues.

This rearrangement joins TRBV28 to TRBJ2-1; D not resolved. This CDR3 spans 14 amino acids. V lost 3 bases and J 5 bases, leaving 11 bases between the germline ends. In germline, CDR1 is MDHEN, CDR2 SYDVKM. The DNA of the CDR3 is TGTGCCAGCAGTTTCGGTGGGCAGGACAATGAGCAGTTCTTC. Amino acids: CASSFGGQDNEQFF.

The chain couples TRBV2 to TRBJ2-3; TRBD2 agrees at 8 bases. Germline values: CDR1 SNHLY, CDR2 FYNNEI. V shed 4 bases, J shed 0 bases, and the junction held 9 bases outside the gene matches. There are 17 residues in the CDR3. DNA for the CDR3: TGTGCCAGCAGTGTGTACTTAGCGGGACTTAGCACAGATACGCAGTATTTT. Amino acids: CASSVYLAGLSTDTQYF.

The chain couples TRBV7-2 to TRBJ2-7; 13 bases are shared with TRBD2. CDR3 size: 17 residues. Per germline, CDR1 SGHTA and CDR2 FQGNSA. After removal of 1 base from V and 2 bases from J, the junction contained 5 bases not matched to a gene. CDR3 region: CASSLVRTSGSPYEQYF. As DNA, the CDR3 is TGTGCCAGCAGCTTAGTTAGGACTAGCGGGAGCCCCTACGAGCAGTACTTC.

The chain joins TRBV9 to TRBJ2-4; D is unclear. Germline V gene lookup returns CDR1 SGDLS and CDR2 YYNGEE. CDR3 size: 18 residues. Deletions cut 3 bases from V and 2 bases from J, with 21 bases between. The CDR3 region is CASSAPPTGPGSKNIQYF. The CDR3 coding sequence is TGTGCCAGCAGCGCACCTCCCACCGGACCCGGGTCCAAAAACATTCAGTACTTC.

The rearrangement links TRBV5-1 to TRBJ1-1; no firm D call. V was trimmed by 0 bases and J by 3 bases, leaving 15 bases between them. Germline-derived CDR1 and CDR2 are SGHRS and YFSETQ. There are 16 residues in the CDR3. Here the CDR3 DNA reads TGCGCCAGCAGCTTGGGGTACCTCAAGGAGGACACTGAAGCTTTCTTT. Residues: CASSLGYLKEDTEAFF.

V and J are TRBV7-9 and TRBJ1-1; perhaps TRBD1 as D (6 bases). Germline V gene data show CDR1 as SEHNR and CDR2 as FQNEAQ (reference sequence). The V end lost 3 bases, the J end lost 4 bases, and 15 bases lay between the germline ends. This CDR3 has 15 amino acids. CDR3: CASSFSTGLGTEAFF. The CDR3 coding sequence is TGTGCCAGCAGCTTCTCAACAGGGTTGGGCACTGAAGCTTTCTTT.

V and J are TRBV7-9 and TRBJ2-3; D is perhaps TRBD1 (7 bases). Germline lookup yields CDR1 SEHNR and CDR2 FQNEAQ (reference sequence). The CDR3 covers 19 residues. Trimming left V 7 bases short and J 2 bases short, with 28 bases between. Here the CDR3 DNA reads TGTGCCAGCATCCCCTGGGGAGGTGGACAGGAAGGACTCACAGATACGCAGTATTTT. This gives the protein CASIPWGGGQEGLTDTQYF.